The sequence of this T cell receptor (beta chain) was determined in a study of T cell responses to AZD1222 COVID-19 vaccine. Study-level information: Pooled in the analysis were second doses at about 4 or about 12 weeks.

CDR3 length: 13 residues. V was cut by 1 base and J by 8 bases, with 11 bases left in between. The V gene's germline CDR1 is LGHNA and CDR2 YNFKEQ. Only a few counts were recorded for this clone. Antigen: not known. Assay: immunoSEQ multiplex PCR; the TCRdb copy retains only in-frame clones and omits some. This sample has 100,000 to 150,000 clones, with about 85% found just once. Study-level points and caveats: A mostly white British donor set with more females was recruited, and clonal diversity was possibly underestimated.

This sequence originates from an adult in good health. Specimen: peripheral blood, collected on day 0 of AZD1222 vaccination. This sequence joins TRBV4-2 and TRBJ1-1; D unresolved. CDR3 amino acids: CASSQAIWREAFF. The CDR3 coding sequence is TGTGCCAGCAGCCAAGCTATCTGGAGAGAAGCTTTCTTT.